Following are 12 T cell receptor beta chains from one sample sequenced in a study of blood T cell repertoires in COVID-19. Libraries were prepared by immunoSEQ multiplex PCR; TCRdb keeps only in-frame clonotypes and omits some of them. The profile shows 90,000 to 150,000 clones, roughly nine tenths of them singletons. Specimen: peripheral blood. The source is a man between 70 and 80 years old who had recovered from COVID-19.

The chain carries TRBV3-1 (or the pseudogene TRBV3-2) and TRBJ2-3; 8 nucleotides agree with TRBD1. J was trimmed by 0 bases and V by 5 bases; bases with no gene match: 7. This CDR3 has 16 amino acids. CDR1 LGHDT and CDR2 YNNKEL come from the germline V gene (reference sequence). The CDR3 coding sequence is TGTGCCAGCAGCAGCTGGGACAGGTCTAGCACAGATACGCAGTATTTT. This codes for CASSSWDRSSTDTQYF.

The V and J genes are TRBV15 and TRBJ2-7; TRBD2 matches 11 bases. V shed 0 bases and J 3 bases; nucleotides not matched to a gene: 4. The CDR3 is 16 residues long. Germline V gene data show CDR1 as LNHNV and CDR2 as YYDKDF (reference sequence). As DNA, the CDR3 is TGTGCCACCAGCAGAGATTCGCTAGCGGGGGGCTACGAGCAGTACTTC. This translates into CATSRDSLAGGYEQYF.

The J gene is TRBJ2-7, the V gene TRBV7-6, with 10 bases fitting TRBD2. J was trimmed by 6 bases and V by 5 bases; bases with no gene match: 16. The CDR3 is 17 amino acids. Germline loops: CDR1 SGHVS, CDR2 FNYEAQ. The CDR3, as DNA: TGTGCCAGCAGCCCCGAAAACTCACTAGCGGGGTCAGGCGAGCAGTACTTC. This sequence encodes CASSPENSLAGSGEQYF.

The gene calls are TRBV7-9 and TRBJ1-1; 10 bases are shared with TRBD1. V shed 5 bases, J shed 6 bases, and the junction held 6 bases outside the gene matches. CDR3 length equals 14 residues. Germline CDR1 is SEHNR and CDR2 is FQNEAQ (reference sequence). The CDR3 loop is CASSARDRGPEAFF. The CDR3 region has the DNA TGTGCCAGCAGCGCCCGGGACAGGGGCCCTGAAGCTTTCTTT. The full variable domain, its missing parts supplied by reference TRBV7-9 and TRBJ1-1, is DTGVSQNPRHKITKRGQNVTFRCDPISEHNRLYWYRQTLGQGPEFLTYFQNEAQLEKSRLLSDRFSAERPKGSFSTLEIQRTEQGDSAMYLCASSARDRGPEAFFGQGTRLTVV.

The rearrangement links TRBV2 to TRBJ1-2; D remains unclear. The ends were cut back, 5 bases at V and 0 bases at J, with 4 bases in the middle. Germline CDR1 reads SNHLY; CDR2 reads FYNNEI. The CDR3 has 12 residues. The CDR3 nucleotides are TGTGCCAGCAGTCGTTCTAACTATGGCTACACCTTC. This translates into CASSRSNYGYTF.

The V call is TRBV7-6, the J call TRBJ1-1; D possibly corresponds to TRBD1 (5 bases). V was shortened by 0 bases and J by 2 bases, with 7 bases between the two germline ends. This CDR3 has 14 amino acids. CDR1 is SGHVS and CDR2 is FNYEAQ in the germline V gene. CDR3 nucleotide sequence: TGTGCCAGCAGCTTAGCAAGGGGAAACACTGAAGCTTTCTTT. This encodes CASSLARGNTEAFF.

This chain joins TRBV28 and TRBJ2-7; 9 bases agree with TRBD1. Trimming removed 5 bases from V and 3 bases from J; junction bases left unmatched: 5. The CDR3 sequence is 14 residues long. Germline V CDR1 and CDR2: MDHEN, SYDVKM. Here the CDR3 DNA reads TGTGCCAGCAGTATGACAGGGGGGGACTACGAGCAGTACTTC. It encodes CASSMTGGDYEQYF.

This chain connects TRBV3-1 (or the pseudogene TRBV3-2) to TRBJ2-6; 10 bases are a match to TRBD1. V shed 5 bases, J shed 0 bases, and the junction held 19 bases outside the gene matches. This CDR3 is 22 amino acids long. In germline, CDR1 is LGHDT, CDR2 YNNKEL (reference sequence). CDR3 region: CASSYNLYTRDRGNSGANVLTF. DNA of the CDR3: TGTGCCAGCAGCTACAACCTCTATACTCGGGACAGGGGAAACTCTGGGGCCAACGTCCTGACTTTC.

The chain recombines TRBV30 with TRBJ2-7; D call uncertain. The CDR3 covers 12 residues. The V and J ends lost 4 bases and 3 bases respectively, with 10 bases between them. Germline CDR1 is GTSNPN and CDR2 is SVGIG (reference sequence). CDR3 protein: CAWNPGNYEQYF. CDR3 nucleotides: TGTGCCTGGAACCCAGGCAACTACGAGCAGTACTTC.

The chain has TRBV5-6 and TRBJ2-1; D uncertain. CDR3 size: 13 residues. V was shortened by 1 base and J by 5 bases, with 7 bases between the two germline ends. CDR1 SGHDT and CDR2 YYEEEE come from the germline V gene. The CDR3 here is CASSLLLDNEQFF. CDR3 nucleotide sequence: TGTGCCAGCAGCTTGCTCTTAGACAATGAGCAGTTCTTC. Based on the CDR3 plus reference TRBV5-6 and TRBJ2-1, the full variable domain is DAGVTQSPTHLIKTRGQQVTLRCSPKSGHDTVSWYQQALGQGPQFIFQYYEEEERQRGNFPDRFSGHQFPNYSSELNVNALLLGDSALYLCASSLLLDNEQFFGPGTRLTVL.

This clone was recorded only once. The chain links TRBV27 to TRBJ2-7; no firm D call. Germline lookup yields CDR1 MNHEY and CDR2 SMNVEV (reference sequence). The V end was cut by 2 bases, the J end by 1 base, with 15 bases between. This CDR3 contains 16 residues. CDR3 coding DNA: TGTGCCAGCAGTTTAAAATCAGGTCGCCCTTCCTACGAGCAGTACTTC. Its translation is CASSLKSGRPSYEQYF.

The chain couples TRBV5-6 to TRBJ2-7; possible D gene TRBD1, 6 bases. Trimming stripped 3 bases from V and 2 bases from J, with 15 bases between. This CDR3 is 15 amino acids long. Germline V lookup: CDR1 SGHDT, CDR2 YYEEEE. For the CDR3, the DNA is TGTGCCAGCAGCTGGAGTTATCGACAGGCCTACGAGCAGTACTTC. It encodes CASSWSYRQAYEQYF.